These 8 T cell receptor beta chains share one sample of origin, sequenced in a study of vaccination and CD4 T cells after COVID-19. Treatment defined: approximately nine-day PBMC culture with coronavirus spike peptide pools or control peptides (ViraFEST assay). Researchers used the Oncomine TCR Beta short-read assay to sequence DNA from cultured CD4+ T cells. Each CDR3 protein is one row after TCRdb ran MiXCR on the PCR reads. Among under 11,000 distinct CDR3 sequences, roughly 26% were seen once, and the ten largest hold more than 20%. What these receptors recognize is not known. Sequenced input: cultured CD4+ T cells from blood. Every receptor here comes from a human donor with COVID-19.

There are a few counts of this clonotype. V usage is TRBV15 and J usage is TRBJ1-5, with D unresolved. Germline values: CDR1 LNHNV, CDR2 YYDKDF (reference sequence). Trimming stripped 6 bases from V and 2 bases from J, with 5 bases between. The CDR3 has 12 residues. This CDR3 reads CATSGGNQPQHF. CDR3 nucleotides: TGTGCCACCAGTGGGGGCAATCAGCCCCAGCATTTT.

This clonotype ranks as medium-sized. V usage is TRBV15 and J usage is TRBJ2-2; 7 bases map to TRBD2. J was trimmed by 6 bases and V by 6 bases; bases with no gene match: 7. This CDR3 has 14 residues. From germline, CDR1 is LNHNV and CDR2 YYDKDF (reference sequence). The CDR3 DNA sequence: TGTGCCACCAGAGGAGCTAGCGGTCCCGGGGAGCTGTTTTTT. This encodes CATRGASGPGELFF.

The chain's CDR3 is CASRTTSVDTQYF. The CDR3 bases are TGCGCCAGCAGGACAACGAGCGTGGATACGCAGTATTTT. This chain links TRBV5-1 with TRBJ2-3; D remains ambiguous. There are 13 residues in the CDR3. Germline CDR1 reads SGHRS; CDR2 reads YFSETQ. V dropped 5 bases and J dropped 6 bases, with 13 bases sitting between them.

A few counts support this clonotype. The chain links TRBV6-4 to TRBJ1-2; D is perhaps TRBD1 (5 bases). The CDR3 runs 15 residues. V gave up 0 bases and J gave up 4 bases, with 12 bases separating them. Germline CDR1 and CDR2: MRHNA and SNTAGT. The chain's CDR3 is CASSDSAGLGYGYTF. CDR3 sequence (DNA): TGTGCCAGCAGTGACTCGGCGGGGCTAGGCTATGGCTACACCTTC.

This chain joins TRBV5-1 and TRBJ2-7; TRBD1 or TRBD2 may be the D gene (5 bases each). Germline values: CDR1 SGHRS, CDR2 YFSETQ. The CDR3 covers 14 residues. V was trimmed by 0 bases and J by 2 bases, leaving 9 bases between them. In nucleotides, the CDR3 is TGCGCCAGCAGCTTGGGGGACGGAACCTACGAGCAGTACTTC. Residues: CASSLGDGTYEQYF.

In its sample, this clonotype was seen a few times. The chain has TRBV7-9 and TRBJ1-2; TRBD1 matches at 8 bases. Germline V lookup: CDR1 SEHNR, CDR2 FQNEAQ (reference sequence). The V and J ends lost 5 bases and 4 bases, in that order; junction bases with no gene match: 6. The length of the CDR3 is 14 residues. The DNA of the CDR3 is TGTGCCAGCAGCGATGGACAGGGAGGCTATGGCTACACCTTC. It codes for CASSDGQGGYGYTF.

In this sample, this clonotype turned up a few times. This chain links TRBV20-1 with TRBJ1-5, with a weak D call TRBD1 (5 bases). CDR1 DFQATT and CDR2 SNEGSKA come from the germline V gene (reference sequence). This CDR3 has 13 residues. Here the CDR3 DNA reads TGCTCGGGCCGAGGGGATCCCAATCAGCCCCAGCATTTT. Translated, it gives CSGRGDPNQPQHF.

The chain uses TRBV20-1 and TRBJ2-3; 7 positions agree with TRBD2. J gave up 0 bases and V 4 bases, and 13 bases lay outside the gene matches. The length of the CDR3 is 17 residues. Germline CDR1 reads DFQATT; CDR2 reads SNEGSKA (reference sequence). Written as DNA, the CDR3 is TGCAGTGCTAATCACCCTCTAGTGCGGGGGAGCACAGATACGCAGTATTTT. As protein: CSANHPLVRGSTDTQYF.